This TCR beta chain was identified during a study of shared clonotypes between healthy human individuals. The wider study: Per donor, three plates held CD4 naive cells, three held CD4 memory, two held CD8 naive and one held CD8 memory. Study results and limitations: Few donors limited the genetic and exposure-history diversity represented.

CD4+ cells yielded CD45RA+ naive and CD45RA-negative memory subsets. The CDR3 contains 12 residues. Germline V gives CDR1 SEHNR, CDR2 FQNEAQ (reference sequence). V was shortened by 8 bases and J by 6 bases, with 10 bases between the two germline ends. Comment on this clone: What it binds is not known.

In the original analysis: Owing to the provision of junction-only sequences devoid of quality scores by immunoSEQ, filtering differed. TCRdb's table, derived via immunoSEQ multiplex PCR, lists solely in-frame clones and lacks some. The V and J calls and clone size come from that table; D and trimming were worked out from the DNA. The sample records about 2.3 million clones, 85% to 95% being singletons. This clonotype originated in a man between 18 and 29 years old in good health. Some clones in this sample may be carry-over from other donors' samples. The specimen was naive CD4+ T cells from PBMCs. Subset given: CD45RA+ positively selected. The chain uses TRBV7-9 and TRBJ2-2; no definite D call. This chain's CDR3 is CASPIGSGELFF. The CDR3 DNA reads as TGTGCCAGCCCAATAGGATCCGGGGAGCTGTTTTTT.